This is a list of T cell receptor beta chains from one sample in a study of T-cell reconstitution after alpha-beta-depleted transplantation in children. One entry per CDR3 protein results from TCRdb running MiXCR on the PCR reads. Altogether around 300,000 distinct CDR3 sequences are present, 6% to 10% being singletons, with the ten largest covering approximately 9%. Source: peripheral blood, taken 360 days after TCRalphabeta/CD19-depleted stem cell transplant. Every receptor here comes from a female patient between 2 and 15 years old who had a stem cell transplant for Fanconi anemia, so the T cells may come from the graft donor. Both conserved end residues are part of each CDR3. A D gene is named only where the DNA matches it firmly. Size values are once, few and many counts, or a class for expanded clones, and some rows have none.

v_gene: TRBV20-1; d_gene: TRBD2; j_gene: TRBJ2-3; abundance: many; CDR3aa: CSAPRWTSGGLDTQYF; CDR3nt: TGCAGTGCTCCTCGATGGACTAGCGGGGGGCTGGATACGCAGTATTTT
v_gene: TRBV10-2; d_gene: TRBD1; j_gene: TRBJ2-1; abundance: many; CDR3aa: CASSRQGFSYNEQFF; CDR3nt: TGCGCCAGCAGCAGACAGGGGTTCTCCTACAATGAGCAGTTCTTC
v_gene: TRBV7-2; d_gene: .; j_gene: TRBJ2-7; abundance: many; CDR3aa: CASSPPLFYEQYF; CDR3nt: TGTGCCAGCAGCCCACCTCTGTTTTACGAGCAGTACTTC
v_gene: TRBV4-2; d_gene: TRBD1; j_gene: TRBJ1-5; abundance: many; CDR3aa: CASSQDGQGGQPQHF; CDR3nt: TGTGCCAGCAGCCAAGACGGCCAGGGGGGTCAGCCCCAGCATTTT
v_gene: TRBV27; d_gene: TRBD2; j_gene: TRBJ2-2; abundance: many; CDR3aa: CASSPPTSGNTGELFF; CDR3nt: TGTGCCAGCAGTCCCCCGACTAGCGGAAACACCGGGGAGCTGTTTTTT
v_gene: TRBV29-1; d_gene: .; j_gene: TRBJ1-2; abundance: .; CDR3aa: CSVDGHYGYTF; CDR3nt: TGCAGCGTTGATGGTCACTATGGCTACACCTTC
v_gene: TRBV20-1; d_gene: TRBD1; j_gene: TRBJ2-5; abundance: many; CDR3aa: CSARGQGHQETQYF; CDR3nt: TGCAGTGCTAGAGGACAGGGGCACCAAGAGACCCAGTACTTC
v_gene: TRBV12-3/TRBV12-4; d_gene: TRBD1; j_gene: TRBJ2-2; abundance: many; CDR3aa: CASSWTTGGGTGELFF; CDR3nt: TGTGCCAGCAGTTGGACCACAGGGGGCGGCACCGGGGAGCTGTTTTTT
v_gene: TRBV4-1; d_gene: TRBD1; j_gene: TRBJ1-2; abundance: .; CDR3aa: CASSQLGQGNYGYTF; CDR3nt: TGCGCCAGCAGCCAGCTCGGACAGGGGAACTATGGCTACACCTTC
v_gene: TRBV12-3/TRBV12-4; d_gene: .; j_gene: TRBJ1-5; abundance: many; CDR3aa: CASSYKGHLNQPQHF; CDR3nt: TGTGCCAGCAGTTACAAGGGGCATCTCAATCAGCCCCAGCATTTT
v_gene: TRBV11-2; d_gene: .; j_gene: TRBJ2-3; abundance: many; CDR3aa: CASSFLADTQYF; CDR3nt: TGTGCCAGCAGCTTCTTGGCAGATACGCAGTATTTT
v_gene: TRBV20-1; d_gene: .; j_gene: TRBJ1-2; abundance: .; CDR3aa: CSARMADWDYGYTF; CDR3nt: TGCAGTGCTAGAATGGCTGACTGGGACTATGGCTACACCTTC
v_gene: TRBV6-2/TRBV6-3; d_gene: .; j_gene: TRBJ1-2; abundance: .; CDR3aa: CASSLLGGDGYTF; CDR3nt: TGTGCCAGCAGTCTCCTAGGGGGTGATGGCTACACCTTC
v_gene: TRBV5-1; d_gene: .; j_gene: TRBJ2-2; abundance: many; CDR3aa: CASSLYDGTLNTGELFF; CDR3nt: TGCGCCAGCAGCCTATACGACGGGACTCTGAACACCGGGGAGCTGTTTTTT
v_gene: TRBV20-1; d_gene: .; j_gene: TRBJ2-7; abundance: many; CDR3aa: CSASSVGVSYEQYF; CDR3nt: TGCAGTGCTAGTTCGGTTGGGGTATCCTACGAGCAGTACTTC
v_gene: TRBV7-3; d_gene: .; j_gene: TRBJ2-1; abundance: many; CDR3aa: CASSSQSGSYSEQFF; CDR3nt: TGTGCCAGCAGCTCCCAATCGGGGTCGTATAGTGAGCAGTTCTTC
v_gene: TRBV3-1; d_gene: TRBD2; j_gene: TRBJ2-5; abundance: many; CDR3aa: CASSHGLAVQETQYF; CDR3nt: TGTGCCAGCAGCCACGGACTAGCGGTACAAGAGACCCAGTACTTC
v_gene: TRBV6-1; d_gene: .; j_gene: TRBJ1-5; abundance: many; CDR3aa: CASSERNQPQHF; CDR3nt: TGTGCCAGCAGTGAACGAAATCAGCCCCAGCATTTT
v_gene: TRBV4-3; d_gene: .; j_gene: TRBJ1-2; abundance: few; CDR3aa: CASSQGGDLYGYTF; CDR3nt: TGCGCCAGCAGCCAAGGGGGGGATTTATATGGCTACACCTTC
v_gene: TRBV9; d_gene: .; j_gene: TRBJ1-6; abundance: many; CDR3aa: CASRSSYNSPLHF; CDR3nt: TGTGCCAGCCGAAGCTCCTATAATTCACCCCTCCACTTT
v_gene: TRBV5-4; d_gene: .; j_gene: TRBJ2-1; abundance: many; CDR3aa: CASSLRNYNEQFF; CDR3nt: TGTGCCAGCAGCTTGAGGAATTACAATGAGCAGTTCTTC
v_gene: TRBV12-3/TRBV12-4; d_gene: .; j_gene: TRBJ1-1; abundance: .; CDR3aa: CASSTRRGGRGAFF; CDR3nt: TGTGCCAGCAGTACCCGGCGGGGGGGAAGGGGGGCTTTCTTT
v_gene: TRBV20-1; d_gene: TRBD2; j_gene: TRBJ2-3; abundance: many; CDR3aa: CSAIGGGLGDTQYF; CDR3nt: TGCAGTGCTATCGGGGGGGGCCTTGGAGATACGCAGTATTTT
v_gene: TRBV6-5; d_gene: TRBD2; j_gene: TRBJ2-1; abundance: .; CDR3aa: CASVNWGGSEQFF; CDR3nt: TGTGCCAGCGTTAATTGGGGCGGGAGCGAGCAGTTCTTC
v_gene: TRBV4-3; d_gene: .; j_gene: TRBJ1-1; abundance: many; CDR3aa: CASSQAVGSQGTEAFF; CDR3nt: TGCGCCAGCAGCCAAGCGGTGGGATCACAGGGTACTGAAGCTTTCTTT
v_gene: TRBV5-1; d_gene: .; j_gene: TRBJ2-4; abundance: medium-sized; CDR3aa: CASSFPGENIQYF; CDR3nt: TGCGCCAGCAGCTTTCCGGGAGAAAACATTCAGTACTTC
v_gene: TRBV6-1; d_gene: .; j_gene: TRBJ2-3; abundance: .; CDR3aa: CASKFGGTSTDTQYF; CDR3nt: TGTGCCAGCAAATTCGGGGGGACATCCACAGATACGCAGTATTTT
v_gene: TRBV6-5; d_gene: TRBD1; j_gene: TRBJ1-2; abundance: many; CDR3aa: CASSLLTGSEGYTF; CDR3nt: TGTGCCAGCAGTCTCCTGACAGGGTCGGAAGGCTACACCTTC
v_gene: TRBV5-5; d_gene: TRBD1; j_gene: TRBJ2-7; abundance: many; CDR3aa: CASSITGATSYEQYF; CDR3nt: TGTGCCAGCAGCATAACAGGGGCGACCTCCTACGAGCAGTACTTC
v_gene: TRBV3-1; d_gene: .; j_gene: TRBJ1-3; abundance: .; CDR3aa: CASSQRTGNTIYF; CDR3nt: TGTGCCAGCAGCCAAAGGACCGGAAACACCATATATTTT
v_gene: TRBV6-6; d_gene: .; j_gene: TRBJ2-7; abundance: few; CDR3aa: CASQEGDYEQYF; CDR3nt: TGTGCCAGCCAGGAAGGGGACTACGAGCAGTACTTC
v_gene: TRBV3-1; d_gene: .; j_gene: TRBJ1-6; abundance: .; CDR3aa: CASNLKGGAGDNSPLHF; CDR3nt: TGTGCCAGCAACCTAAAGGGCGGGGCCGGGGATAATTCACCCCTCCACTTT
v_gene: TRBV5-5; d_gene: .; j_gene: TRBJ2-3; abundance: many; CDR3aa: CASRDGAGVRVTDTQYF; CDR3nt: TGTGCCAGCAGGGACGGGGCCGGTGTACGGGTTACAGATACGCAGTATTTT
v_gene: TRBV10-3; d_gene: TRBD2; j_gene: TRBJ2-5; abundance: many; CDR3aa: CAIAPGLAGVETQYF; CDR3nt: TGTGCCATCGCCCCGGGACTAGCGGGAGTAGAGACCCAGTACTTC
v_gene: TRBV30; d_gene: .; j_gene: TRBJ2-1; abundance: .; CDR3aa: CAWSVQFNNEQFF; CDR3nt: TGTGCCTGGAGTGTACAATTCAACAATGAGCAGTTCTTC
v_gene: TRBV15; d_gene: .; j_gene: TRBJ2-2; abundance: many; CDR3aa: CATSQRRDGTGELFF; CDR3nt: TGTGCCACCAGCCAGCGGAGAGATGGAACCGGGGAGCTGTTTTTT
v_gene: TRBV25-1; d_gene: TRBD1; j_gene: TRBJ2-1; abundance: many; CDR3aa: CASSGDRGLPSSYNEQFF; CDR3nt: TGTGCCAGCAGCGGCGACAGGGGACTGCCAAGCTCCTACAATGAGCAGTTCTTC
v_gene: TRBV27; d_gene: .; j_gene: TRBJ2-2; abundance: .; CDR3aa: CASRRLRQGGSGELFF; CDR3nt: TGTGCCAGCCGCCGGCTCCGGCAGGGAGGCTCCGGGGAGCTGTTTTTT
v_gene: TRBV10-3; d_gene: .; j_gene: TRBJ1-5; abundance: many; CDR3aa: CAIGDIDSNQPQHF; CDR3nt: TGTGCCATCGGGGACATAGATAGCAATCAGCCCCAGCATTTT
v_gene: TRBV19; d_gene: .; j_gene: TRBJ2-1; abundance: .; CDR3aa: CASSIPQGVEQFF; CDR3nt: TGTGCCAGTAGTATACCTCAGGGTGTGGAGCAGTTCTTC
v_gene: TRBV9; d_gene: .; j_gene: TRBJ1-5; abundance: few; CDR3aa: CASSPQDDHSNQPQHF; CDR3nt: TGTGCCAGCAGCCCCCAGGACGACCACAGCAATCAGCCCCAGCATTTT
v_gene: TRBV20-1; d_gene: TRBD1; j_gene: TRBJ1-6; abundance: few; CDR3aa: CSARGDRNSPLHF; CDR3nt: TGCAGTGCTAGGGGGGACAGGAACTCACCCCTCCACTTT
v_gene: TRBV6-2/TRBV6-3; d_gene: .; j_gene: TRBJ2-2; abundance: many; CDR3aa: CASSYQGPDTGELFF; CDR3nt: TGTGCCAGCAGTTACCAGGGACCCGACACCGGGGAGCTGTTTTTT
v_gene: TRBV28; d_gene: TRBD1; j_gene: TRBJ2-7; abundance: many; CDR3aa: CASSPEDRASTYEQYF; CDR3nt: TGTGCCAGCAGTCCGGAGGACAGGGCAAGCACCTACGAGCAGTACTTC
v_gene: TRBV7-9; d_gene: .; j_gene: TRBJ2-2; abundance: .; CDR3aa: CASSLALGNTGELFF; CDR3nt: TGTGCCAGCAGCTTAGCGCTGGGGAACACCGGGGAGCTGTTTTTT
v_gene: TRBV12-3/TRBV12-4; d_gene: .; j_gene: TRBJ2-6; abundance: few; CDR3aa: CASSSAEGALRVTSGANVLTF; CDR3nt: TGTGCCAGCAGTTCCGCGGAGGGGGCGCTTAGGGTAACCTCTGGGGCCAACGTCCTGACTTTC
v_gene: TRBV5-1; d_gene: .; j_gene: TRBJ1-5; abundance: .; CDR3aa: CASSLAGSDQPQHF; CDR3nt: TGCGCCAGCAGCTTGGCAGGGTCGGATCAGCCCCAGCATTTT
v_gene: TRBV2; d_gene: .; j_gene: TRBJ2-2; abundance: few; CDR3aa: CASLKAAGIGELFF; CDR3nt: TGTGCCAGCCTTAAGGCGGCAGGTATCGGGGAGCTGTTTTTT
v_gene: TRBV6-5; d_gene: TRBD1; j_gene: TRBJ1-2; abundance: many; CDR3aa: CASNEGQGIYYGYTF; CDR3nt: TGTGCCAGCAACGAGGGACAGGGGATTTACTATGGCTACACCTTC
v_gene: TRBV19; d_gene: .; j_gene: TRBJ2-2; abundance: .; CDR3aa: CASSIDHWSSNTGELFF; CDR3nt: TGTGCCAGTAGTATAGATCATTGGAGCTCGAACACCGGGGAGCTGTTTTTT
v_gene: TRBV6-1; d_gene: .; j_gene: TRBJ1-1; abundance: few; CDR3aa: CASSDPHGNTEAFF; CDR3nt: TGTGCCAGCAGCGATCCCCATGGGAACACTGAAGCTTTCTTT
v_gene: TRBV12-3/TRBV12-4; d_gene: .; j_gene: TRBJ2-1; abundance: many; CDR3aa: CASSYGRINEQFF; CDR3nt: TGTGCCAGCAGTTACGGACGGATAAATGAGCAGTTCTTC
v_gene: TRBV10-3; d_gene: TRBD2; j_gene: TRBJ2-2; abundance: .; CDR3aa: CAIGSAGGTGELFF; CDR3nt: TGTGCCATCGGTTCAGCGGGAGGCACCGGGGAGCTGTTTTTT
v_gene: TRBV7-2; d_gene: .; j_gene: TRBJ2-7; abundance: few; CDR3aa: CASLRQVPYEQYF; CDR3nt: TGTGCCAGCCTTCGACAGGTACCCTACGAGCAGTACTTC
v_gene: TRBV7-2; d_gene: TRBD1; j_gene: TRBJ1-1; abundance: many; CDR3aa: CASSLALTGIGTEAFF; CDR3nt: TGTGCCAGCAGCTTAGCCCTGACAGGGATCGGCACTGAAGCTTTCTTT
v_gene: TRBV7-3; d_gene: .; j_gene: TRBJ2-3; abundance: .; CDR3aa: CASSWPGADTQYF; CDR3nt: TGTGCCAGCAGCTGGCCGGGGGCGGATACGCAGTATTTT
v_gene: TRBV20-1; d_gene: .; j_gene: TRBJ2-6; abundance: many; CDR3aa: CSALTGLGANVLTF; CDR3nt: TGCAGTGCTTTAACAGGGTTGGGGGCCAACGTCCTGACTTTC
v_gene: TRBV29-1; d_gene: TRBD1; j_gene: TRBJ2-3; abundance: many; CDR3aa: CSVEAGTGTQYF; CDR3nt: TGCAGCGTTGAAGCGGGGACAGGTACGCAGTATTTT
v_gene: TRBV12-3/TRBV12-4; d_gene: .; j_gene: TRBJ1-5; abundance: few; CDR3aa: CASSFGGFQPQHF; CDR3nt: TGTGCCAGCAGTTTCGGAGGGTTCCAGCCCCAGCATTTT
v_gene: TRBV27; d_gene: .; j_gene: TRBJ2-7; abundance: many; CDR3aa: CASSNPQTAGSYEQYF; CDR3nt: TGTGCCAGCAGTAACCCCCAGACAGCAGGGTCCTACGAGCAGTACTTC